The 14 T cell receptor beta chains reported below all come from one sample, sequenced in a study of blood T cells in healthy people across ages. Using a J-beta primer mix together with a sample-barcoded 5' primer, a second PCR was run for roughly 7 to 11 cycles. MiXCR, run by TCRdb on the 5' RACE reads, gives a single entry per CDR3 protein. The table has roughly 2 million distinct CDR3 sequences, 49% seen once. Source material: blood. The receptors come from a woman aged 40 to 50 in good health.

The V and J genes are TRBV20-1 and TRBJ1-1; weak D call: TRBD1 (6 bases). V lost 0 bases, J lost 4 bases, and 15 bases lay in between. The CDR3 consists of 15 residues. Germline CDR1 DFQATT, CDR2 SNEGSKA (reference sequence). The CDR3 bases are TGCAGTGCTAGAGATGGAGGGGGGCGAGTCACTGAAGCTTTCTTT. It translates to CSARDGGGRVTEAFF.

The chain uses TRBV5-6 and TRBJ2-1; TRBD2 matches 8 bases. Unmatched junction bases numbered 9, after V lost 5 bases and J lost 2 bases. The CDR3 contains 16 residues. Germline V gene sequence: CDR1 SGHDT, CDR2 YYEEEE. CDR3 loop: CASSRGSGGTYNEQFF. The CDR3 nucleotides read TGTGCCAGCAGTCGCGGGAGCGGGGGTACCTACAATGAGCAGTTCTTC.

CDR3 bases: TGTGCCAGCGCGCCTACCAAGGGGGGGGCCTATCAGCCCCAGCATTTT. This sequence encodes CASAPTKGGAYQPQHF. The chain carries TRBV28 and TRBJ1-5; D might be TRBD1 (6 bases). The V gene's germline CDR1 is MDHEN and CDR2 SYDVKM. V was pared by 8 bases and J by 5 bases, with 22 bases between. The CDR3 extends over 16 amino acids.

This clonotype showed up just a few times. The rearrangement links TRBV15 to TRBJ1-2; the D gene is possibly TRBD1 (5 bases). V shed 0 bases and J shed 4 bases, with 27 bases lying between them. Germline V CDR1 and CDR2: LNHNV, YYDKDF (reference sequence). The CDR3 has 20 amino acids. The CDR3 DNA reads TGTGCCACCAGCAGAGATTACGCGGTTCCGGGACCCTCACTACCCTATGGCTACACCTTC. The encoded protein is CATSRDYAVPGPSLPYGYTF.

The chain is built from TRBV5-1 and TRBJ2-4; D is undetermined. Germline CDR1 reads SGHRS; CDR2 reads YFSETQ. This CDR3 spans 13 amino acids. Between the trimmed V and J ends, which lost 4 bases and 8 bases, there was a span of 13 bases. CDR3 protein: CASSPGLRDIQYF. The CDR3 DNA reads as TGCGCCAGCAGCCCGGGCCTTAGGGACATTCAGTACTTC. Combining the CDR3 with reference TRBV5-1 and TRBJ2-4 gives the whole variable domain KAGVTQTPRYLIKTRGQQVTLSCSPISGHRSVSWYQQTPGQGLQFLFEYFSETQRNKGNFPGRFSGRQFSNSRSEMNVSTLELGDSALYLCASSPGLRDIQYFGAGTRLSVL.

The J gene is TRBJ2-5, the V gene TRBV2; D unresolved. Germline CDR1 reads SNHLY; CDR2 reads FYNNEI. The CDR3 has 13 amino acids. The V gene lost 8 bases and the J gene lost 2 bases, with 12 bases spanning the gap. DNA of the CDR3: TGTGCCAGCGGTTGGGCCACTCAAGAGACCCAGTACTTC. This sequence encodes CASGWATQETQYF.

The CDR3: CASSSRTLGYQPQHF. DNA for the CDR3: TGTGCCAGCAGTTCCCGCACGCTGGGCTATCAGCCCCAGCATTTT. The rearrangement links TRBV27 to TRBJ1-5; D is unresolved. Germline lookup yields CDR1 MNHEY and CDR2 SMNVEV (reference sequence). This CDR3 is 15 amino acids long. Trimming pared 4 bases from V and 5 bases from J, leaving 15 bases between.

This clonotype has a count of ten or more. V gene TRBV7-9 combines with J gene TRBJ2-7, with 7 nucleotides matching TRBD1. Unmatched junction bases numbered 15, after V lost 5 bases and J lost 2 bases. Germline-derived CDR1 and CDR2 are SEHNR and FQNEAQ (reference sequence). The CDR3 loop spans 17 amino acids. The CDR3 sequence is CASSHPPPGQSTYEQYF. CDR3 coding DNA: TGTGCCAGCAGCCACCCTCCCCCGGGACAGAGTACCTACGAGCAGTACTTC.

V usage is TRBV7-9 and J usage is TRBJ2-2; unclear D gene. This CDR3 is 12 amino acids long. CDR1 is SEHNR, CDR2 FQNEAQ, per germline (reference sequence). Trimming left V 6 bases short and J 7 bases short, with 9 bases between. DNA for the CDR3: TGTGCCAGCAGGCCTGACGGCGGGGAGCTGTTTTTT. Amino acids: CASRPDGGELFF.

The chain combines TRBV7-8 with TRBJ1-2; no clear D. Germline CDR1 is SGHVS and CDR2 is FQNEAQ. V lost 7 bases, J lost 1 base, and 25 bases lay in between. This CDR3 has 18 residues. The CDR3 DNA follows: TGTGCCAGCATCCCATTCCGAGTGGGCAGCCGGCATAACTATGGCTACACCTTC. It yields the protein CASIPFRVGSRHNYGYTF.

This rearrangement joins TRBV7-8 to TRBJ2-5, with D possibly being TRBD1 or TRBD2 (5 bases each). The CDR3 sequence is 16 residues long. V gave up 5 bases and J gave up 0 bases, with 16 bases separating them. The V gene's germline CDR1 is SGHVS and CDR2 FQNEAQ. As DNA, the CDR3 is TGTGCCAGCAGCGAGGCCCCACGGGGCGACCAAGAGACCCAGTACTTC. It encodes CASSEAPRGDQETQYF.

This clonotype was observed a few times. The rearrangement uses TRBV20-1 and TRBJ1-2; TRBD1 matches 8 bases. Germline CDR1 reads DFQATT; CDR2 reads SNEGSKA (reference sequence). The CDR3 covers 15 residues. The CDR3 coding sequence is TGCAGCTCCGATTCAGTGGGACAGGTCGGCGATGGCTACACCTTC. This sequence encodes CSSDSVGQVGDGYTF.

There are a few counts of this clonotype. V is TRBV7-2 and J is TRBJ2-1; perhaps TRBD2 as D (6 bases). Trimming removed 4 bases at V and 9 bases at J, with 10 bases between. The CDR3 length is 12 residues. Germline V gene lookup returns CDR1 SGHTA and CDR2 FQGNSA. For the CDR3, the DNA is TGTGCCAGCAGCTATCCCGGGGGTGAGCAGTTCTTC. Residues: CASSYPGGEQFF. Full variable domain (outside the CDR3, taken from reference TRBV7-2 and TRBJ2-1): GAGVSQSPSNKVTEKGKDVELRCDPISGHTALYWYRQSLGQGLEFLIYFQGNSAPDKSGLPSDRFSAERTGGSVSTLTIQRTQQEDSAVYLCASSYPGGEQFFGPGTRLTVL.

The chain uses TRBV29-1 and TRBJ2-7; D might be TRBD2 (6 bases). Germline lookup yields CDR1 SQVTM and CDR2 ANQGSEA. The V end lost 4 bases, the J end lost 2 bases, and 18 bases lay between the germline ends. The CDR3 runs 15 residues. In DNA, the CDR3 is TGCAGCGTTGGAGAAGCGGGCCTTTACGCCTACGAGCAGTACTTC. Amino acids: CSVGEAGLYAYEQYF.